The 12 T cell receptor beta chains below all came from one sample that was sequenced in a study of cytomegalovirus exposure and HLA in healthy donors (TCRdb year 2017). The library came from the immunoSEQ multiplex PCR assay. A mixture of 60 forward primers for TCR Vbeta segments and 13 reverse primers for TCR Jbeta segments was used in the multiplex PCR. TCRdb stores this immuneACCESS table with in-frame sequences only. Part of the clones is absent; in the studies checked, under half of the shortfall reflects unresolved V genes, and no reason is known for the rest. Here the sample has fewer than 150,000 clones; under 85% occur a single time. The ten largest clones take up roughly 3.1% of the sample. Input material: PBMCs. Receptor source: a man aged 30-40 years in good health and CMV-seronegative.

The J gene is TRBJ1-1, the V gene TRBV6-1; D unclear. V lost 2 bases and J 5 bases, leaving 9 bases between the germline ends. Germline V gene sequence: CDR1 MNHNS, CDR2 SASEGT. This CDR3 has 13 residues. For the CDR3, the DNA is TGTGCCAGCAGTGAAAGCATTGATACTGAAGCTTTCTTT. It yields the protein CASSESIDTEAFF.

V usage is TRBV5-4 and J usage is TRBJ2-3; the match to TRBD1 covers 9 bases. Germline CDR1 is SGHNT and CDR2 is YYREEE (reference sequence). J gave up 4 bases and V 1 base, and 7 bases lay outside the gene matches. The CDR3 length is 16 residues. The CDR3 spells CASSLLWDRVSDTQYF. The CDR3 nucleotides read TGTGCCAGCAGCTTGCTTTGGGACAGGGTATCAGATACGCAGTATTTT.

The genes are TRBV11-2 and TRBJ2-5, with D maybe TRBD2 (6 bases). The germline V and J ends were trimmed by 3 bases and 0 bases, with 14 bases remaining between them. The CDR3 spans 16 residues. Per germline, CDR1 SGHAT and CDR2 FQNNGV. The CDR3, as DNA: TGTGCCAGCAGCTTCGGAAGCGGGCAAAACCAAGAGACCCAGTACTTC. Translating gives CASSFGSGQNQETQYF.

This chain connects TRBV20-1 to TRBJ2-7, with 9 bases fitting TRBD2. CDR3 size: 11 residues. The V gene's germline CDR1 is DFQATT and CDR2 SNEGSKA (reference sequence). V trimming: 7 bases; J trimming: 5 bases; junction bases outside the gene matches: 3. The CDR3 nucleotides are TGCAGTGTAGCGGGAGAGAACGAGCAGTACTTC. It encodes CSVAGENEQYF.

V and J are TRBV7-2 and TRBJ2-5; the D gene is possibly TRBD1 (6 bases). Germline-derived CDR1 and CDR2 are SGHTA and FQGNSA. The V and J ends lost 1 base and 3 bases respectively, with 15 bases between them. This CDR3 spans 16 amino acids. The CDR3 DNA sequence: TGTGCCAGCAGCTTAGTGGCAGGGGCCGCTAAAGAGACCCAGTACTTC. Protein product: CASSLVAGAAKETQYF.

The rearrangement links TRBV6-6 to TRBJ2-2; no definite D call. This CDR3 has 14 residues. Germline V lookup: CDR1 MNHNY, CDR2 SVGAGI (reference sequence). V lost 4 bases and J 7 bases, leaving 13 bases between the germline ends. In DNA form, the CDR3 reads TGTGCCAGCAGTTTCGAGTTACGTAACGGGGAGCTGTTTTTT. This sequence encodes CASSFELRNGELFF.

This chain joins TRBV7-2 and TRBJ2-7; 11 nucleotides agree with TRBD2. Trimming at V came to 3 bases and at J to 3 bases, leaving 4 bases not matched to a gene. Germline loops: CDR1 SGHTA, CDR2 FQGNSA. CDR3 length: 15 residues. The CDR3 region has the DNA TGTGCCAGCAGCTTTACTAGCGGGAGTAACTACGAGCAGTACTTC. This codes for CASSFTSGSNYEQYF.

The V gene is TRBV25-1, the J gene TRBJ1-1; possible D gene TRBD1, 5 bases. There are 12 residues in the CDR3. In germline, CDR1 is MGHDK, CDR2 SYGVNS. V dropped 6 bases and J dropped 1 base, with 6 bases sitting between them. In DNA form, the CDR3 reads TGTGCCAGCAGAACAGGGAACACTGAAGCTTTCTTT. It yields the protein CASRTGNTEAFF.

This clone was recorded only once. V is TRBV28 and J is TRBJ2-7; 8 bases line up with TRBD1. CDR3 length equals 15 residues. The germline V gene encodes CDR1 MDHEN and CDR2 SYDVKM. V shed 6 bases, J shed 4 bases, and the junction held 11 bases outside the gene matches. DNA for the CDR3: TGTGCCAGCAGACCAGGGACAGGCAAATTTTACGAGCAGTACTTC. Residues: CASRPGTGKFYEQYF.

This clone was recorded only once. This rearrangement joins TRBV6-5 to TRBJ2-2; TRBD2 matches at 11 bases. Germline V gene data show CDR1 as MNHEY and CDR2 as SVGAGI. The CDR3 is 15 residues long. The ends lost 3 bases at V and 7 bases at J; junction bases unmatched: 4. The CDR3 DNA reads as TGTGCCAGCAGTTATACTGGGACTAGCGGCGGGGAGCTGTTTTTT. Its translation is CASSYTGTSGGELFF.

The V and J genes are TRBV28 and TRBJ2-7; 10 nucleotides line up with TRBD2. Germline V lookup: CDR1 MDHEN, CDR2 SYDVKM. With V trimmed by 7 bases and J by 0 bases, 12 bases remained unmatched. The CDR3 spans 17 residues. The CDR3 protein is CASIQTIGTSDSYEQYF. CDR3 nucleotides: TGTGCCAGCATCCAGACCATAGGGACTAGCGACTCCTACGAGCAGTACTTC.

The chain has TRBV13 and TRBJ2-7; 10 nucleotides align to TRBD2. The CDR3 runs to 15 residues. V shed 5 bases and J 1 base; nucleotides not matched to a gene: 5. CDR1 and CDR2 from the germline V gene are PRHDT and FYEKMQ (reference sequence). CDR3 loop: CASSLSGGESYEQYF. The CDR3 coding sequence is TGTGCCAGCAGCCTGAGCGGGGGGGAATCCTACGAGCAGTACTTC.